This TCR beta chain was recorded in a study of CD8 T cells in ankylosing spondylitis. Overall study results and limits: Disease-linked clones, CD8+, were relatively rare in peripheral blood.

Ten or more counts support this clonotype. What it binds is not known. Trimming removed 6 bases from V and 0 bases from J, with 7 bases in between. Germline-derived CDR1 and CDR2 are SGHTA and FQGNSA. CDR3 length equals 13 residues. 5'-RACE, quantitative and with molecular barcodes, yielded the TCR beta libraries. TCRdb re-called the 5' RACE reads with MiXCR, one entry per CDR3 protein. The profile shows roughly 190,000 distinct CDR3 sequences, around 13% of them singletons. This clonotype was obtained from a male donor with ankylosing spondylitis or in good health (not recorded which). The sequenced material came from blood, either unsorted or a sorted T cell fraction (not recorded which). The chain recombines TRBV7-2 with TRBJ2-3; D is uncertain. The CDR3 sequence: CASRGFSTDTQYF. CDR3 nucleotide sequence: TGTGCCAGCAGGGGGTTTAGCACAGATACGCAGTATTTT.